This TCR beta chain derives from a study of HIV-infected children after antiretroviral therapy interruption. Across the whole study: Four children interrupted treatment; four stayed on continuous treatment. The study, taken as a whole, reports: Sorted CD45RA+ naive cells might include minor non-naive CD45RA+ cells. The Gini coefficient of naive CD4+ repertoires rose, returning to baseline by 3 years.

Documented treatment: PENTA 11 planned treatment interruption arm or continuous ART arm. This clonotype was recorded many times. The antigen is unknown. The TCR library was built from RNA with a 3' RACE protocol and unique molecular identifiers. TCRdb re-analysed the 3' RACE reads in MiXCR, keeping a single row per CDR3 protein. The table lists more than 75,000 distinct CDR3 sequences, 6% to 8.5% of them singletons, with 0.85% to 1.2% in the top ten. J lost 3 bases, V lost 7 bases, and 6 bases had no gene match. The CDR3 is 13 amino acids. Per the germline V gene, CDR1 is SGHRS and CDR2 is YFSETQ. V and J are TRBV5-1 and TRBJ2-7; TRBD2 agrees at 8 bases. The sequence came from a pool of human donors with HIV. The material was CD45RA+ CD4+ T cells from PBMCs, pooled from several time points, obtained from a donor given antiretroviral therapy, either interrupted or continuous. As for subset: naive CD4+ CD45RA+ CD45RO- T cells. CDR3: CASGVSGGYEQYF. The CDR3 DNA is TGCGCCAGCGGTGTCAGCGGGGGCTACGAGCAGTACTTC.